This TCR beta chain was identified during a study of tumor-infiltrating lymphocytes in primary liver carcinoma. The overall study: The five patients, who were men and women, ranged in age from 30 to 69 years. Whole-study results and caveats: Tumor tissue displayed a significantly greater top-250-clone fraction than blood (p = 0.039).

In regard to this clonotype: Its target is unknown. One end of the junction does not line up with germline, which may come from a read error.

It was from approximately 20-30 mg of unsorted bulk tissue that RNA and DNA were co-extracted. TCR beta cDNA was prepared out of around 460 ng total RNA by means of a constant-region primer. Three-round nested multiplex PCR performed with slightly modified ARM-PCR produced the TCR beta libraries. TCRdb reprocessed the multiplex PCR reads via MiXCR and lists one record per CDR3 protein. The repertoire holds 65,000 to 80,000 distinct CDR3 sequences, with approximately 74% as singletons. Sequences were obtained from liver tumor tissue from sampling region 4. Subset reported: tumor region T4, right-lateral pole. The sequence derives from a man aged 40-49 years with primary liver carcinoma and hepatitis B virus infection.

The CDR3, as DNA: TGTGCCAGCAGCCAACCAGGGACAGAGGGTTCGAACACCGGGGAGCTGTTTTTC. Translating it yields CASSQPGTEGSNTGELFF. The chain combines TRBV4-2 with TRBJ2-2; the match to TRBD1 covers 7 bases. This CDR3 has 18 residues. CDR1 and CDR2 from the germline V gene are LGHNA and YNFKEQ.